This T cell receptor (beta chain) was captured by sequencing in a study of monozygotic twins with inflammatory bowel disease (dated by TCRdb to between 2018 and 2020). Concerning the study at large: The full study comprised 30 or so monozygotic twin pairs: nine German pairs (four IBD-concordant, five IBD-discordant) and 19 IBD-discordant Danish pairs. Within discordant pairs, disease-associated traits were sought mainly by comparing IBD patients with their genetically identical healthy co-twins. Each individual had, on average, about 151 000 unique TCRalpha sequences and 181 000 unique TCRbeta sequences available for analysis. Paper-wide results and their limitations: Distinction between different T cell subtypes could not be achieved in the analysis. No single strong signal or clonotype linked to IBD turned up in the results, so the idea that one exists was not supported. Because patients were on differing immunosuppressive treatments, the repertoires may have picked up extra background noise and inter-individual variability. IBD patients had lower TCRbeta repertoire diversity, measured by the inverse Simpson index, than their healthy co-twins. Repertoire similarity did not differ between concordant and discordant twins, possibly due to limited statistical power. Compared with healthy twins, IBD patients had fewer clonotypes in common with other individuals, a difference most pronounced in patients showing signs of disease activity.

From the germline V gene (reference sequence), CDR1 is SGHKS and CDR2 is YYEKEE. The CDR3 has 18 amino acids, counting the end cysteine and phenylalanine. DNA for this receptor is not on file. From each donor, an approximately 2.4 ml peripheral blood sample was collected into PAXgene tubes and kept at -80 degrees C. Total RNA was isolated from whole blood with the PAXgene blood miRNA kit on an automated QIAcube, without T cell sorting. Peripheral blood from monozygotic twin pairs who were concordant or discordant for inflammatory bowel disease underwent deep TCRalpha and TCRbeta repertoire profiling using unique molecular barcoding. Smoking habits were recorded for all twin pairs, and individuals were classified as current, former or never smokers. Note on this clonotype: Its antigen specificity is not known.

The library was produced with 5' RACE. The input for every TCR library was roughly 4,000 ng of total RNA. For each sample, cDNA synthesis was carried out in eight separate reactions using SMARTScribe reverse transcriptase. During cDNA synthesis, template switching introduced unique molecular identifiers that contained a 6-nucleotide sample barcode. Two nested PCRs of around 15 and 10 cycles amplified the TCRalpha and TCRbeta cDNA, and bead purification followed each PCR. Before amplification, the cDNA was treated with uracil DNA-glycosylase and purified using the QIAquick PCR purification kit. In the second PCR, Illumina TruSeq-compatible adapters and sample-specific barcodes were added. Library quality and concentration were assessed using TapeStation and Qubit, and about 5.2 ng of each library was pooled. Sequencing of the pooled libraries was done on an Illumina HiSeq2500 single-index Rapid Run using custom sequencing primers and 2 x 100 bp reads. Concerning the study's data processing: MiGEC version 1.2.6 was used for UMI-based consensus assembly, which corrected PCR and sequencing errors. MiXCR version 2.1.1 was used for V(D)J alignment, clonotype assembly and CDR3 extraction. To normalise gene usage, clonotype sharing and MAIT/NKT TCR abundance, the top 1000, 10 000 and 20 000 clonotypes in each sample were analysed. Diversity was computed as the inverse Simpson index with the vegan R package after downsampling to 27 000 UMIs. Paired Mann-Whitney U tests were applied to discordant twin pairs, and Benjamini-Hochberg correction was used for multiple testing. TCRdb reprocessed the reads and lists each CDR3 protein sequence as a single entry, with no DNA. In this record, the V and J calls reflect TCRdb's handling and not the investigators' own analysis. The sample's own table lists fewer than 550,000 distinct CDR3 sequences. Clones ranked in the top ten supply approximately 2.4% of the sample.

The material sequenced was blood. The source is a human donor with ulcerative colitis or Crohn's disease, or a healthy co-twin of an affected twin (not recorded which). The chain is made from TRBV5-5 and TRBJ1-2; checking the TCRdb D call of TRBD1 is not possible without DNA. For the CDR3, the sequence is CASSSSLSTGANNYGYTF.